This TCR beta chain was sequenced for a study of blood T cell repertoires in COVID-19. About the research overall: Acute and convalescent COVID-19 samples came from the United States, Italy and Spain. Sample material is recorded as cDNA or gDNA derived from T cells, B-cell-depleted T cells, or PBMCs.

V lost 5 bases to trimming and J lost 1 base, with 3 bases between them. In germline, CDR1 is SGHTA, CDR2 FQGNSA. The CDR3 totals 11 residues. Generated by immunoSEQ multiplex PCR, the TCRdb table keeps only in-frame clones and is missing some. The sample lists about 62,000 clones; under 85% were seen once. V gene TRBV7-2 combines with J gene TRBJ2-7; D unclear. Sequenced input: peripheral blood. The TCR sequence derives from a woman older than 75 with active or convalescent COVID-19. The CDR3 bases are TGTGCCAGCAGCGTATCCTACGAGCAGTACTTC. It yields the protein CASSVSYEQYF.